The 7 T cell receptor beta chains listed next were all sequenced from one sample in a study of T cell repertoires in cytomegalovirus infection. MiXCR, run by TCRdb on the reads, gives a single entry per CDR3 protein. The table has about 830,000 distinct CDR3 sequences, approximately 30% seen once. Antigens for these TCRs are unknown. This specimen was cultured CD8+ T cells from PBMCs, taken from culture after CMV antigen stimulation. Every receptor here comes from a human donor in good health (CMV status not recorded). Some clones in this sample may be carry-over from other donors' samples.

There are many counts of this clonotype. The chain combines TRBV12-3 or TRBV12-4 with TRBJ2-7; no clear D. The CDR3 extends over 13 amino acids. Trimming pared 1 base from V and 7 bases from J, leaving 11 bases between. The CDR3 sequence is CASSLGVLREQYV. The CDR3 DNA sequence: TGTGCCAGCAGTTTAGGAGTCCTTAGGGAGCAGTACGTC.

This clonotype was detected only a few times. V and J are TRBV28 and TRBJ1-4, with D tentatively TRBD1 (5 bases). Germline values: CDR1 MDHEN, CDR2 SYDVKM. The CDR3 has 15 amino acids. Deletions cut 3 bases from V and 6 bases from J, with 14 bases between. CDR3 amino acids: CASSFKGVEYEKLFF. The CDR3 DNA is TGTGCCAGCAGTTTTAAAGGGGTGGAGTATGAAAAACTGTTTTTT.

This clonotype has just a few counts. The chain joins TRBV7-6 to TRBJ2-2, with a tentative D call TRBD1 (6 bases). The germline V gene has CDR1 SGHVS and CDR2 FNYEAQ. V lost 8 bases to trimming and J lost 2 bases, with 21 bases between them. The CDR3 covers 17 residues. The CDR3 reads CASHFGQREANTGELFF. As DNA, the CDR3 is TGTGCCAGCCACTTCGGACAGCGAGAAGCTAACACCGGGGAGCTGTTTTTT.

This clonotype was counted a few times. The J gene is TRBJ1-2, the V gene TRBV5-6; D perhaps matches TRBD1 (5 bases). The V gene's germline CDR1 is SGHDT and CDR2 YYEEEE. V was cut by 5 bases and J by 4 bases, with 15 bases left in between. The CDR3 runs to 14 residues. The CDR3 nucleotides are TGTGCCAGCAGTCTAGGGGACCCCATCTATGGCTACACCTTC. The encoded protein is CASSLGDPIYGYTF. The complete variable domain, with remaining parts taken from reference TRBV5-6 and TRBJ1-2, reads DAGVTQSPTHLIKTRGQQVTLRCSPKSGHDTVSWYQQALGQGPQFIFQYYEEEERQRGNFPDRFSGHQFPNYSSELNVNALLLGDSALYLCASSLGDPIYGYTFGSGTRLTVV.

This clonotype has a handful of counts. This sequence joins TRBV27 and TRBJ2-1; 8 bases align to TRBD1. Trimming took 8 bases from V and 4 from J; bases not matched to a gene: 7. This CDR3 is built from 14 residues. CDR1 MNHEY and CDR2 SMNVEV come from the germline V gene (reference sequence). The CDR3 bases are TGTGCCAGCTGGACAGGGTTCGGGTACAATGAGCAGTTCTTC. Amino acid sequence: CASWTGFGYNEQFF.

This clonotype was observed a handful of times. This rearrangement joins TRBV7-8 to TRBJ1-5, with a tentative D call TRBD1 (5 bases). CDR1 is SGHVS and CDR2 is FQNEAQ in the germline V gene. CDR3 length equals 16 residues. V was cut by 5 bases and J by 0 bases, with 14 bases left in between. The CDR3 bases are TGTGCCAGCAGCCCACGCCCAGGGAATAGCAATCAGCCCCAGCATTTT. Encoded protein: CASSPRPGNSNQPQHF.

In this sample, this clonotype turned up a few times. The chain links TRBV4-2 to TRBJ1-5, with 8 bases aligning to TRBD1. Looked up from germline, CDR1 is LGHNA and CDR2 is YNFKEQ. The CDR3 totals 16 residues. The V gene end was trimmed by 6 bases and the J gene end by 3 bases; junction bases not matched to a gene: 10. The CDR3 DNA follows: TGTGCCAGCAGTTCTCGGACAGGGAAGCCCAATCAGCCCCAGCATTTT. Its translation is CASSSRTGKPNQPQHF.